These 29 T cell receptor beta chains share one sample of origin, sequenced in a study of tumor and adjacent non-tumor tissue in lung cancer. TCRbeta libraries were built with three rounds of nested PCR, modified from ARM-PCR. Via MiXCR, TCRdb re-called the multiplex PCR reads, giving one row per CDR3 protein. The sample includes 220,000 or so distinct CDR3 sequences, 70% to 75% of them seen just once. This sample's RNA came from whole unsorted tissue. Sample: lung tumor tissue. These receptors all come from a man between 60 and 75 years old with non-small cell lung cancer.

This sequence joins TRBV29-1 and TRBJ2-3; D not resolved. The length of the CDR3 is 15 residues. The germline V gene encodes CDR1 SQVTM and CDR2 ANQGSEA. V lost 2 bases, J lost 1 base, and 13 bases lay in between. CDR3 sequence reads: CSVELFSPRTDTQYF. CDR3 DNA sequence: TGCAGCGTTGAACTTTTTTCCCCCCGCACAGATACGCAGTATTTT.

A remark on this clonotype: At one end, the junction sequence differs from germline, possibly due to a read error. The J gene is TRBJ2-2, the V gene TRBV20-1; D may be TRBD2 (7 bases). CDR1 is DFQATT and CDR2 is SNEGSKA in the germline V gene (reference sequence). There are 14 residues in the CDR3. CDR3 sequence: CRGGPGLNTEELFF. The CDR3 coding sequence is TGCAGGGGGGGGCCAGGGTTGAACACCGAGGAGCTGTTTTTT.

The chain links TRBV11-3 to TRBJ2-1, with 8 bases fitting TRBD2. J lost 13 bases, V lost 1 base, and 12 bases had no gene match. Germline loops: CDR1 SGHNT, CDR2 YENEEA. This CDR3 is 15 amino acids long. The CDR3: CASSLGTSGGGEQFF. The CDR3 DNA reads TGTGCCAGCAGCTTAGGAACTAGCGGAGGAGGGGAACAGTTCTTC.

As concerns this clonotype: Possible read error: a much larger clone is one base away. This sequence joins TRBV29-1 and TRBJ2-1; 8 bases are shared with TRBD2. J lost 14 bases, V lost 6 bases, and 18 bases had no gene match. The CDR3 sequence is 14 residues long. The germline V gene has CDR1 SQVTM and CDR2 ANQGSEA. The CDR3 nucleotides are TGCAGCGTAGGGATGACTAGCGAGAGGGGCTCCGAGTTCTTC. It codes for CSVGMTSERGSEFF.

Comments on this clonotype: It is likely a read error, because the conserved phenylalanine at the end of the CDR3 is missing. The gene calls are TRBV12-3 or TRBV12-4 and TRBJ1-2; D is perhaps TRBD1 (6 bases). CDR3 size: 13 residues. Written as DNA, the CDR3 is TGTGCCAGCGCGGACAGTACTTTATATGACTACACCTCC. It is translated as CASADSTLYDYTS.

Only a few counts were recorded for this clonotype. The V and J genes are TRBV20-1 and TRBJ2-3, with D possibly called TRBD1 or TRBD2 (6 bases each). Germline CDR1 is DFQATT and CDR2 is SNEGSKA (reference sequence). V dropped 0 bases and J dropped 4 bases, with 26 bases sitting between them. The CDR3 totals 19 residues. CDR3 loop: CSARDMGGWGDYRADTQYF. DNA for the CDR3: TGCAGTGCTAGAGATATGGGGGGCTGGGGGGATTATAGAGCAGATACGCAGTATTTT.

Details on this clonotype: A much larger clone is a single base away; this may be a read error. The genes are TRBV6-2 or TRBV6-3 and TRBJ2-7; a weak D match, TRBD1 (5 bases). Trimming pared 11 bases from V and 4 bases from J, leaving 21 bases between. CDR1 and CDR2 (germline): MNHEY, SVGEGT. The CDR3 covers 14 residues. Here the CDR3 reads CAGKDIRSLYEQYF. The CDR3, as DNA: TGTGCCGGCAAGGACATTAGGTCGCTTTACGAGCAGTACTTC.

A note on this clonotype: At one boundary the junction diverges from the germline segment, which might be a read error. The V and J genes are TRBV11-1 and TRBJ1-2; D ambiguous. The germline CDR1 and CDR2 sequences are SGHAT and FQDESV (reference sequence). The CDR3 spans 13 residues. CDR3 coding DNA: TGTGCCAGCAGCTTAGATGCAGGCGGCAGCTACACGTTC. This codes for CASSLDAGGSYTF. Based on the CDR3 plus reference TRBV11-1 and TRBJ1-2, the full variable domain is EAEVAQSPRYKITEKSQAVAFWCDPISGHATLYWYRQILGQGPELLVQFQDESVVDDSQLPKDRFSAERLKGVDSTLKIQPAELGDSAMYLCASSLDAGGSYTFGSGTRLTVV.

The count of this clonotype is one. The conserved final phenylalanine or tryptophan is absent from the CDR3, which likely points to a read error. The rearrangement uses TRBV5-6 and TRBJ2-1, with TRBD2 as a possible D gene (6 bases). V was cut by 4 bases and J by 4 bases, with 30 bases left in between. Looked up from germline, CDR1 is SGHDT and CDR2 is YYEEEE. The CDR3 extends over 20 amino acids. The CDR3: CASSPGLSGSDPMGYNEQFV. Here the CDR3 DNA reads TGTGCCAGCAGCCCCGGACTATCGGGAAGTGACCCTATGGGTTACAATGAGCAGTTCGTC.

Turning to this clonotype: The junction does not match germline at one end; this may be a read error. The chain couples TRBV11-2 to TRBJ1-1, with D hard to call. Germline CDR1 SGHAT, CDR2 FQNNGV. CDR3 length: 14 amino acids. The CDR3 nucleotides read TGTACCAGCAGTTTTGCGGCAGGACTTAGCGAAGCTTTCTTT. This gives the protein CTSSFAAGLSEAFF.

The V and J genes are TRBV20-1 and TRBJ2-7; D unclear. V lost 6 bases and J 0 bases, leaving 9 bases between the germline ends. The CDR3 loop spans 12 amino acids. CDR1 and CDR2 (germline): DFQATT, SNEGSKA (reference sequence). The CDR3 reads CSAWTSSYEQYF. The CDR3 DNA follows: TGCAGTGCGTGGACGAGCTCCTACGAGCAGTACTTC.

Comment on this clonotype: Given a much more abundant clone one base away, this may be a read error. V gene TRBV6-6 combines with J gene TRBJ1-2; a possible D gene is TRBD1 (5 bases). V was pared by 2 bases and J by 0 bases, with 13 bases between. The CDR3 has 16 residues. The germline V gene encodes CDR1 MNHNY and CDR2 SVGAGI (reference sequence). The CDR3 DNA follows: TGTGCCAGCAGTTACACGACAGAGGGCCCTAACTATGGCTACACCTTC. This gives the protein CASSYTTEGPNYGYTF.

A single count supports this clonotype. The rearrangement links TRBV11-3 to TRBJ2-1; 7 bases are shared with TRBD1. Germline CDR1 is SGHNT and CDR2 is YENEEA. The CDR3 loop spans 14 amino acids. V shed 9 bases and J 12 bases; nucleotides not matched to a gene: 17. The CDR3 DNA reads TGTGCCAGTAGCCCGCACAGGGGAAGCGATGGGCAGTTCTTC. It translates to CASSPHRGSDGQFF.

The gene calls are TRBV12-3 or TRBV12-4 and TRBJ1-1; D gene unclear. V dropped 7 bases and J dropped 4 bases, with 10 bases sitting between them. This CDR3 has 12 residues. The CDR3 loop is CASNEDLTEAFF. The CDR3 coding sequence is TGTGCCAGCAATGAGGACCTCACTGAAGCTTTCTTT.

The CDR3 DNA reads as TGTGCCAGCAGCCCCTCCAGCGGAGGGGCCTACGAGCAGTACTTC. Protein sequence: CASSPSSGGAYEQYF. This chain joins TRBV7-8 and TRBJ2-7; D is perhaps TRBD2 (6 bases). Germline V gene lookup returns CDR1 SGHVS and CDR2 FQNEAQ. V was trimmed by 5 bases and J by 2 bases, leaving 16 bases between them. The CDR3 has 15 residues.

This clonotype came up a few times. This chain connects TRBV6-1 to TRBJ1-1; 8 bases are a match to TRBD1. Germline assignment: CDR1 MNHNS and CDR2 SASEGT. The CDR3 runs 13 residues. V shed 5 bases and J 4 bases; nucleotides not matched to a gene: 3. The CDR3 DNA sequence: TGTGCCAGCAGTATTGGACAGGGCACTGAAGCTTTCTTT. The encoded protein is CASSIGQGTEAFF.

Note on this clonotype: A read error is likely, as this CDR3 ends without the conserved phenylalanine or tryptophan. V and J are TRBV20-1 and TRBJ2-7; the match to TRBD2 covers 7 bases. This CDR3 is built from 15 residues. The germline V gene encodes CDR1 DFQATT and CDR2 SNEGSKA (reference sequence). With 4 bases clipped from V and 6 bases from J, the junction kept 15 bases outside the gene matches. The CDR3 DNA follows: TGCAGTGCTATAGGTTGGGGCGGGGGTGAGGCCGAGCAGTACCTC. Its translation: CSAIGWGGGEAEQYL.

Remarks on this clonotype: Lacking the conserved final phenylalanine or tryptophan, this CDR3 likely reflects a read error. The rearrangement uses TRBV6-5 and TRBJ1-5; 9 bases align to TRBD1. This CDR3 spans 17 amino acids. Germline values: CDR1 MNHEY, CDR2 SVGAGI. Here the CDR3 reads CASSRTGDCNSNEPQHY. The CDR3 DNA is TGTGCCAGCAGCAGGACAGGGGATTGCAATAGCAATGAGCCCCAGCATTAT.

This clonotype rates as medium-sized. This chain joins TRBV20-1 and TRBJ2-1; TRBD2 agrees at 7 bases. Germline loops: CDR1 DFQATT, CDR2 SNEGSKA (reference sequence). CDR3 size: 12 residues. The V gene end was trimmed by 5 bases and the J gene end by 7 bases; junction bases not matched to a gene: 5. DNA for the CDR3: TGCAGTGCTGGCCGGGACTATAATGAGCAGTTCTTC. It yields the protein CSAGRDYNEQFF.

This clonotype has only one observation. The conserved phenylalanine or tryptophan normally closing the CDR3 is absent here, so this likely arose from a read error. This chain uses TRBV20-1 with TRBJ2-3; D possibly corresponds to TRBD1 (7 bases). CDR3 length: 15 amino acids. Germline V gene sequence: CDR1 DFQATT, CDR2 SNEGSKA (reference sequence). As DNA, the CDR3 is TGCATTGCTAAGGACGCGGGACAGAGCACAGATACGCAGTATTTA. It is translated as CIAKDAGQSTDTQYL.

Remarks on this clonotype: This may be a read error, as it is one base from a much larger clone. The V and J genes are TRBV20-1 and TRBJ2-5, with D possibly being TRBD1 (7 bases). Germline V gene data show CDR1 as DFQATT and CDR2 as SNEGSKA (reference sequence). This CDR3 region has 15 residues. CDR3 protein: CSARGETGRQETQNF. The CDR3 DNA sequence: TGCAGTGCTAGAGGGGAGACAGGGAGGCAAGAGACCCAGAACTTC.

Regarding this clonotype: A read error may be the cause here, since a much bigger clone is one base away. DNA for the CDR3: TGTGCCAGCAGTTCTCCCATCGTGGGTGAGCAGTTCTTC. This codes for CASSSPIVGEQFF. The V gene is TRBV6-2 or TRBV6-3, the J gene TRBJ2-1; D is undetermined. CDR3 size: 13 residues. V was pared by 4 bases and J by 9 bases, with 13 bases between. Germline CDR1 and CDR2: MNHEY and SVGEGT.

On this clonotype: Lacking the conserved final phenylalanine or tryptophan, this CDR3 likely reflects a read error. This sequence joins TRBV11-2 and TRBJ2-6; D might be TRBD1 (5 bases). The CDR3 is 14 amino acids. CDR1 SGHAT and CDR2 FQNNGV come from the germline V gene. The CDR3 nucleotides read TGTACCAGCAGTGCTATCTCTGGGGCCATCGTCCTGACTCTC. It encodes CTSSAISGAIVLTL.

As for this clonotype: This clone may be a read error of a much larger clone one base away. The CDR3 protein is CSARPLKKERAQYF. CDR3 in DNA: TGCAGTGCTAGGCCCCTGAAGAAGGAAAGGGCCCAGTACTTC. This chain joins TRBV20-1 and TRBJ2-5; D not certain. Per the germline V gene, CDR1 is DFQATT and CDR2 is SNEGSKA (reference sequence). The CDR3 loop spans 14 amino acids. Trimming left V 3 bases short and J 9 bases short, with 20 bases between.

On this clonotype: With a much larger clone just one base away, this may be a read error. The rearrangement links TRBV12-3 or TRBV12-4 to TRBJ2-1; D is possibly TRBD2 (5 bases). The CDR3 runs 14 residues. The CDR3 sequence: CASSLGSHDNEQVF. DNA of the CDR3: TGTGCCAGCAGTTTGGGGAGTCACGACAATGAGCAGGTCTTC.

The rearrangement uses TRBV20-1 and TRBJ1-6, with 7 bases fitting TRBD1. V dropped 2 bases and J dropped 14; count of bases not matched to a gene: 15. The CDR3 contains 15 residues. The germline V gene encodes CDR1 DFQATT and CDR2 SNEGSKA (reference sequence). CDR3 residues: CSARPQGSDRSSLHF. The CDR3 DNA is TGCAGTGCTAGACCACAGGGGTCCGATAGATCATCCCTCCACTTT.

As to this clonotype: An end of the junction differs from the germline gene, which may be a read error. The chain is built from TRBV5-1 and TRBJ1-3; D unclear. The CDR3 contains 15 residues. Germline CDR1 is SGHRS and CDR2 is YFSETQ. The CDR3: CASSLGSGDGNSIYF. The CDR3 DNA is TGCGCCAGCAGCTTGGGATCGGGCGATGGAAACTCCATATATTTT.

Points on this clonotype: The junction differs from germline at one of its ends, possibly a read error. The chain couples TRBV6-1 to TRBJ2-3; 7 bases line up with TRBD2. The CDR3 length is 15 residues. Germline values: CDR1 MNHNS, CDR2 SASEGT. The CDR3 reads CASLSGSPSIDTQYF. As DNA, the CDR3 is TGTGCCAGCCTTAGCGGGTCCCCCAGCATAGATACGCAGTATTTT.

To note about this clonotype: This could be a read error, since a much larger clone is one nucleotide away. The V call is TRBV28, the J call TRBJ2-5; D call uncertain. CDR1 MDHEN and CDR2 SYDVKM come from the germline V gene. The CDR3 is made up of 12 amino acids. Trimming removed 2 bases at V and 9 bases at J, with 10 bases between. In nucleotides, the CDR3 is TGTGCCAGCAGTTTAATGATGGAGCCCCAGTACTTC. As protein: CASSLMMEPQYF.